Listed here are 9 T cell receptor beta chains from one sample, sequenced in a study of OX40 agonist ivuxolimab in advanced cancers. Measured with immunoSEQ multiplex PCR; TCRdb has only the in-frame clones, and not every one. The table shows approximately 46,000 clones, with nearly 90% occurring only once. The material sequenced was CD4+ or CD8+ T cells sorted from blood, taken in a trial of the OX40 agonist ivuxolimab. These receptors originate from an adult with an advanced solid tumor such as melanoma, head and neck, liver or kidney cancer.

The chain carries TRBV6-6 and TRBJ1-1; TRBD1 aligns across 7 bases. The CDR3 is 13 residues long. The J segment lost 7 bases and the V segment lost 6 bases, leaving 8 bases of the junction unmatched. Per the germline V gene, CDR1 is MNHNY and CDR2 is SVGAGI (reference sequence). The CDR3 region is CASSRGGQLEAFF. CDR3 DNA: TGTGCCAGCAGCAGGGGGGGGCAGCTTGAAGCTTTCTTT.

CDR3 residues: CASSFYRNQPQHF. DNA for the CDR3: TGTGCCAGCAGTTTTTACCGAAATCAGCCCCAGCATTTT. The chain has TRBV28 and TRBJ1-5; D is undetermined. V lost 3 bases and J lost 4, with 7 bases in between. The CDR3 runs 13 residues. The germline CDR1 and CDR2 sequences are MDHEN and SYDVKM.

V gene TRBV4-1 combines with J gene TRBJ1-2; no reliable D call. The V gene's germline CDR1 is MGHRA and CDR2 YSYEKL. The CDR3 extends over 15 amino acids. Trimming took 1 base from V and 0 from J, leaving 9 bases between them. CDR3 nucleotides: TGCGCCAGCAGCCAAGTTGGATATTCTAACTATGGCTACACCTTC. Translation gives CASSQVGYSNYGYTF.

The V gene is TRBV6-5, the J gene TRBJ2-3, with TRBD1 matching 8 bases. The CDR3 runs to 14 residues. Per the germline V gene, CDR1 is MNHEY and CDR2 is SVGAGI. V trimming: 4 bases; J trimming: 5 bases; junction bases outside the gene matches: 5. CDR3 region: CASSFGQGGDTQYF. The DNA for the CDR3 is TGTGCCAGCAGTTTCGGACAGGGAGGAGATACGCAGTATTTT.

This rearrangement joins TRBV9 to TRBJ1-1; D remains ambiguous. Germline lookup yields CDR1 SGDLS and CDR2 YYNGEE. The CDR3 length is 14 residues. With 3 bases removed from V and 3 bases from J, the gap between germline ends came to 12 bases. The CDR3 DNA sequence: TGTGCCAGCAGCGAGGGCCTTGGGGACACTGAAGCTTTCTTT. Translated: CASSEGLGDTEAFF.

The chain recombines TRBV27 with TRBJ2-7, with no clear D. The CDR3 is 15 amino acids. The V end was cut by 5 bases, the J end by 5 bases, with 19 bases between. Per germline, CDR1 MNHEY and CDR2 SMNVEV (reference sequence). The CDR3 DNA follows: TGTGCCAGCAGTGTCTTCGGCGGTCTATTAAACGAGCAGTACTTC. Translation gives CASSVFGGLLNEQYF.

The rearrangement uses TRBV5-5 and TRBJ1-1, with D unresolved. V lost 2 bases to trimming and J lost 2 bases, with 7 bases between them. Germline CDR1 SGHKS, CDR2 YYEKEE (reference sequence). CDR3 size: 13 residues. The CDR3 DNA is TGTGCCAGCAGCTTTGACGTAAACACTGAAGCTTTCTTT. It is translated as CASSFDVNTEAFF.

This clone was detected only a few times. The chain couples TRBV4-1 to TRBJ2-5, with 7 bases matching TRBD2. V lost 4 bases and J lost 5; bases outside the gene matches: 10. Germline V CDR1 and CDR2: MGHRA, YSYEKL. The CDR3 totals 15 residues. The CDR3 spells CASSPGRGFSETQYF. DNA of the CDR3: TGCGCCAGCAGCCCAGGGCGGGGGTTCTCGGAGACCCAGTACTTC.

The rearrangement links TRBV4-1 to TRBJ1-4; no clear D. In germline, CDR1 is MGHRA, CDR2 YSYEKL. The V and J ends lost 5 bases and 1 base respectively, with 8 bases between them. This CDR3 is built from 14 residues. The CDR3 region is CASSSLGTNEKLFF. CDR3 nucleotide sequence: TGCGCCAGCAGCTCCCTAGGAACTAATGAAAAACTGTTTTTT.